What follows is one T cell receptor beta chain and its context. The antigen is undetermined. Naive-designated CD8 cells lacked CD45RO, were positively enriched for CCR7, and omitted terminally differentiated effector memory CD45RA+ cells. The data derive from a study of shared clonotypes between healthy human individuals. Study-level information: Used for every donor were three CD4 naive, three CD4 memory, two CD8 naive and one CD8 memory plate.

Study-level results: It was observed that 5% to 6.5% of naive CD4 clonotypes were shared across four donors. Investigators expected sequencing depth to affect clonotype sharing among donors. Lower generation probabilities were found for non-shared clonotypes than for those shared by all four donors.

Germline CDR1 reads MNHEY; CDR2 reads SMNVEV (reference sequence). Trimming removed 0 bases at V and 3 bases at J, with 15 bases between. The CDR3 has 16 amino acids. TCRdb keeps only in-frame clones here, not all; method: immunoSEQ multiplex PCR. The sample lists around 1.9 million clones; just over 90% were seen once. The V and J genes are TRBV27 and TRBJ2-7; D possibly corresponds to TRBD1 (6 bases). Sequencing was performed on naive CD8+ T cells from PBMCs. This clonotype originated in a man aged 18 to 30 in good health. Some clones in this sample may be carry-over from other donors' samples. CDR3 nucleotide sequence: TGTGCCAGCAGTTTATCCCTCCCGGGGACATTCTACGAGCAGTACTTC. Its protein product is CASSLSLPGTFYEQYF.